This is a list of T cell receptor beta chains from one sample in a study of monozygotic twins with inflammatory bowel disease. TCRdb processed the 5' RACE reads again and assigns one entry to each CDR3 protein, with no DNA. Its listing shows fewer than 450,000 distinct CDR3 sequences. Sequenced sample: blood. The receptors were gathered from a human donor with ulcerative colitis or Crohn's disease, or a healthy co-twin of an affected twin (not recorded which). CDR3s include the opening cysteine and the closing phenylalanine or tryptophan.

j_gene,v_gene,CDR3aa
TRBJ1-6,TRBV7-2,CASSQDAVGGSPLHF
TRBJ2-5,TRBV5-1,CASSYRTGGRGETQYF
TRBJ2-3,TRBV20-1,CSARGTSGADTQYF
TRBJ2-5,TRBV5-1,CASSGTIQETQYF
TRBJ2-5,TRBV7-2,CASSPLLARETQYF
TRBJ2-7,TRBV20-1,CSADKLGDTTYEQYF
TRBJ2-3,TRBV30,CAWTQDYSGTDTQYF
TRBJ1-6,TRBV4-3,CASSQDQGAYNSPLHF
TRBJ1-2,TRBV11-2,CASSSLKGGSDYGYTF
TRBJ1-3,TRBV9,CASSAYSSGNTIYF
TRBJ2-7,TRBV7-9,CASSFFQTDYEQYF
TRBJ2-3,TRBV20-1,CSARDPGVWTHDTQYF
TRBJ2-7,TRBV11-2,CASSLTYPTWDGYEQYF
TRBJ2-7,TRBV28,CASSLAHSTSGAYEQYF
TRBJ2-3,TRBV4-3,CASSPLSGGTDTQYF
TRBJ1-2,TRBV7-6,CASSLPGQTYGYTF
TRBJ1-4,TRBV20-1,CSARDASHKTNEKLFF
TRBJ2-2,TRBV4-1,CASSQEKQGANTGELFF
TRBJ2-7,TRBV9,CASSAGTGMYEQYF
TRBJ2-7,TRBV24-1,CATSDYRESEQYF
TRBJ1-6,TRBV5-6,CASSFAQPNSPLHF
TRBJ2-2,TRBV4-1,CASSQPTGVTGELFF
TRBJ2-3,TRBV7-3,CASSIEDRGPQYF
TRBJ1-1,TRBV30,CAWDTNTEAFF
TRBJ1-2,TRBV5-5,CASSGWDGYTF
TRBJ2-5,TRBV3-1,CASSHPLGTLETQYF
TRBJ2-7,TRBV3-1,CASSQDRGGAPSEQYF
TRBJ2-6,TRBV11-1,CASSLIAEPSGANVLTF
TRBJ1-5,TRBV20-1,CSARGTNPGNQPQHF
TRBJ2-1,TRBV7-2,CASSLGRGSSSYNEQFF
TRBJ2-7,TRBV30,CAWSVHVYEQYF
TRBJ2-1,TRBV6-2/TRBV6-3,CASSPPQGSYNEQFF
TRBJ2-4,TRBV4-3,CASSQDRANIQYF
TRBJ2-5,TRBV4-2,CASSHPGQPQETQYF
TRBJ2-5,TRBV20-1,CSAPSPGGETQYF
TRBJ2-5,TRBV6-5,CASSFGQGKWETQYF
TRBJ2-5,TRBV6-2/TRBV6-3,CASSYSSPHQETQYF
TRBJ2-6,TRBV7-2,CASSLALGSSGANVLTF
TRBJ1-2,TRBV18,CASSPGGDNYGYTF
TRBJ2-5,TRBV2,CASSDTASPQETQYF
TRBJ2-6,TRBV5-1,CASSSTLSSGANVLTF
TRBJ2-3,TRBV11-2,CASSLGPLADTQYF
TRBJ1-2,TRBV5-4,CASSLGQGYNYGYTF
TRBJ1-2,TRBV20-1,CSARDRRGLDGYTF
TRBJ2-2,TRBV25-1,CASSPIMRGGNTGELFF
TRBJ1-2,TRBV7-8,CASSLGVVGGYTF
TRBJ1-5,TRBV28,CASSLYRGQGAISNQPQHF
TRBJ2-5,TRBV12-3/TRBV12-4,CASRPPGSETQYF
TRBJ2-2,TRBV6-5,CASSYSGTGELFF
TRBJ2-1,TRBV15,CATSRDRGSGGPLYNEQFF
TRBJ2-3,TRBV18,CASSPPRATDTQYF
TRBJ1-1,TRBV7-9,CASSLGPLLNTEAFF
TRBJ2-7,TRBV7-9,CASSLGNPLHEQYF
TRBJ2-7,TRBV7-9,CASSLGAGYKQYF
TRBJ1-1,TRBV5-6,CASSLVWSEAFF
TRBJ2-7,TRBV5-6,CASSSDRDRIYEQYF
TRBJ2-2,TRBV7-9,CASSLQATDTGELFF
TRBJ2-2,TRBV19,CASGRTTGLPPELFF